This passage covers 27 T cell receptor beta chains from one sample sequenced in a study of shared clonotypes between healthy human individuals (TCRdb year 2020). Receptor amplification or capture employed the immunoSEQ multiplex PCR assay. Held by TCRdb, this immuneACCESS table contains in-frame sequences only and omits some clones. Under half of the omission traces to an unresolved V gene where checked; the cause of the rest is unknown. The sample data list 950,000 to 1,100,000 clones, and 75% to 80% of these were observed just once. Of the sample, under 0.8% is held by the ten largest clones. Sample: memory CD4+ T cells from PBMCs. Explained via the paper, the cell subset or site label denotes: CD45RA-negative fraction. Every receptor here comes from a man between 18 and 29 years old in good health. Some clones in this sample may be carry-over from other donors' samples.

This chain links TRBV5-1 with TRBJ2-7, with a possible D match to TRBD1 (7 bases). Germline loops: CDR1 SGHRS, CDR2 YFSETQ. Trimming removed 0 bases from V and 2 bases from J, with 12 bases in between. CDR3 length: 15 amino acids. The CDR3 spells CASSLAAGQTYEQYF. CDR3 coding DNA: TGCGCCAGCAGCTTGGCGGCGGGACAGACCTACGAGCAGTACTTC.

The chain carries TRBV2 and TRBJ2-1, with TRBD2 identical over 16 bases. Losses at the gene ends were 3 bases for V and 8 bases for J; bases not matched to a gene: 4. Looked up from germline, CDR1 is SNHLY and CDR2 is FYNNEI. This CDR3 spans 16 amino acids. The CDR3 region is CASSEGTSGRADEQFF. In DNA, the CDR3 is TGTGCCAGCAGTGAGGGGACTAGCGGGAGGGCGGATGAGCAGTTCTTC.

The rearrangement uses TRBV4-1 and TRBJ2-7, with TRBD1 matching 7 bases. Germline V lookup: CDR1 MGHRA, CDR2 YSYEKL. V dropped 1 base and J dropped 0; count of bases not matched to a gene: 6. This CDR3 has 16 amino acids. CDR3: CASSQVLSGGSYEQYF. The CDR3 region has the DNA TGCGCCAGCAGCCAAGTCTTGTCAGGGGGCTCCTACGAGCAGTACTTC.

This chain's CDR3 is CASSPPTPTDTQYF. In nucleotides, the CDR3 is TGTGCCAGCAGTCCCCCAACTCCCACAGATACGCAGTATTTT. The rearrangement links TRBV28 to TRBJ2-3; the D is unclear. The ends were cut back, 5 bases at V and 2 bases at J, with 11 bases in the middle. Germline assignment: CDR1 MDHEN and CDR2 SYDVKM. The CDR3 has 14 amino acids.

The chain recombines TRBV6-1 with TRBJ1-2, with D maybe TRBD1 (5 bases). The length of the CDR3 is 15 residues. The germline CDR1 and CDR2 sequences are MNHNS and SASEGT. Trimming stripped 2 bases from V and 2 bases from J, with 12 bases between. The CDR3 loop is CASSEWSGGNYGYTF. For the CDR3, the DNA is TGTGCCAGCAGTGAATGGTCCGGGGGGAACTATGGCTACACCTTC.

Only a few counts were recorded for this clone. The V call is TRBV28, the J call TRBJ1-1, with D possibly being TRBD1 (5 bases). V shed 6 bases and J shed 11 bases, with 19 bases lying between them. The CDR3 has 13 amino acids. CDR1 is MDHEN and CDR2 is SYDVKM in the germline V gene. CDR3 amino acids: CASRAHTGTGAFF. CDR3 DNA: TGTGCCAGCAGAGCACATACAGGAACTGGCGCTTTCTTT.

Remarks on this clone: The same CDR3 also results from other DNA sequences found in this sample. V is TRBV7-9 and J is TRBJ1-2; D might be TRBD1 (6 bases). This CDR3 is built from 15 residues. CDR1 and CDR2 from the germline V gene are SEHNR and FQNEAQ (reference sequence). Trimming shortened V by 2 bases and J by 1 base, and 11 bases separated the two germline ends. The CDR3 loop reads CASSLLGGDNYGYTF. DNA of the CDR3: TGTGCCAGCAGCTTATTAGGGGGAGATAACTATGGCTACACCTTC.

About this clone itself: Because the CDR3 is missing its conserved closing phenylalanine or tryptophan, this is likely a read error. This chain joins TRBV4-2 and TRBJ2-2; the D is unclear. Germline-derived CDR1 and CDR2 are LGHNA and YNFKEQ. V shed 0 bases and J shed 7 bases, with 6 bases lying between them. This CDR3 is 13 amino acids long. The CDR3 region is CASSQDLVGELFS. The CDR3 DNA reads TGTGCCAGCAGCCAAGATTTGGTCGGGGAGCTGTTTTCT.

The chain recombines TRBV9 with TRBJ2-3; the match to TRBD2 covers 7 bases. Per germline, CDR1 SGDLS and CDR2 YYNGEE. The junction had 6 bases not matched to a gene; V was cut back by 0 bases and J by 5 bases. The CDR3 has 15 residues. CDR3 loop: CASSVGLAAGDTQYF. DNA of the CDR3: TGTGCCAGCAGCGTAGGACTAGCCGCGGGAGATACGCAGTATTTT.

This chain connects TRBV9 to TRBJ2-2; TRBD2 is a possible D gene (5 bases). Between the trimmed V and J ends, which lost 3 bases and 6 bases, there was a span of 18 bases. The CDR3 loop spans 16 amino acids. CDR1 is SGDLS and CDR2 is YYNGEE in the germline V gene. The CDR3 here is CASSAQILASAGELFF. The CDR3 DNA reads TGTGCCAGCAGCGCCCAGATCCTAGCAAGCGCCGGGGAGCTGTTTTTT.

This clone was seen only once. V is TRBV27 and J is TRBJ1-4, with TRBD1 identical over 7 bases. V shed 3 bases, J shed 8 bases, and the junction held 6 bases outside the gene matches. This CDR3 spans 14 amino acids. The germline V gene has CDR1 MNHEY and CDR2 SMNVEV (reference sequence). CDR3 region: CASSFQGVGEKLFF. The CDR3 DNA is TGTGCCAGCAGTTTCCAGGGGGTCGGCGAAAAACTGTTTTTT.

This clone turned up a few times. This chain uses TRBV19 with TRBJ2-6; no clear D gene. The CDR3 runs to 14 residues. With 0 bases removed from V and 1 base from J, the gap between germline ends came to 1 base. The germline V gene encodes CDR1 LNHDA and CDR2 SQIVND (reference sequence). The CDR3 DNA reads TGTGCCAGTAGTATAGATTCTGGGGCCAACGTCCTGACTTTC. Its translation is CASSIDSGANVLTF.

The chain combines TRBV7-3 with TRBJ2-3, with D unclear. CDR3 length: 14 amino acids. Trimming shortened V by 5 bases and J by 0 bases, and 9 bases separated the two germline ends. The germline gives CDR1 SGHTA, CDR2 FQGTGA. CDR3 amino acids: CASSPQLSTDTQYF. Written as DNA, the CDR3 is TGTGCCAGCAGCCCCCAGTTGAGCACAGATACGCAGTATTTT.

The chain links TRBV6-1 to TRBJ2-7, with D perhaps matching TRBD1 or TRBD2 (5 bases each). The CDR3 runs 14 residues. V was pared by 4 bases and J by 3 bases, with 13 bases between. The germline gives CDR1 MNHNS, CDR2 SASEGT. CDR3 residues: CASSVRDGYYEQYF. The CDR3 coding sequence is TGTGCCAGCAGTGTACGGGACGGATACTACGAGCAGTACTTC.

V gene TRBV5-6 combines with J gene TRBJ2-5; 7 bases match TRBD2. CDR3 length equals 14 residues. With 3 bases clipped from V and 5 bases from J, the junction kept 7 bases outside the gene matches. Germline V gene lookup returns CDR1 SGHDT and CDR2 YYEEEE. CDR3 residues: CASSWEGAWETQYF. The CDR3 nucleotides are TGTGCCAGCAGCTGGGAGGGAGCATGGGAGACCCAGTACTTC. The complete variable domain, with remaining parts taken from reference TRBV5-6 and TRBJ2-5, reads DAGVTQSPTHLIKTRGQQVTLRCSPKSGHDTVSWYQQALGQGPQFIFQYYEEEERQRGNFPDRFSGHQFPNYSSELNVNALLLGDSALYLCASSWEGAWETQYFGPGTRLLVL.

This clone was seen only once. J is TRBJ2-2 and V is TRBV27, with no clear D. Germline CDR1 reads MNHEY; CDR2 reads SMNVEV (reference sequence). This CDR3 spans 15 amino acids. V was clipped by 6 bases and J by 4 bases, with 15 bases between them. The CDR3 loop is CASRTPNVGTGELFF. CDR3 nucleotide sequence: TGTGCCAGCAGAACGCCGAATGTGGGCACCGGGGAGCTGTTTTTT.

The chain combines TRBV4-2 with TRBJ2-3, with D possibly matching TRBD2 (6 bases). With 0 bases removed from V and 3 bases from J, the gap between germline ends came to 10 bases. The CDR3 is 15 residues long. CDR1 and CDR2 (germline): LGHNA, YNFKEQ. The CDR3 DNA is TGTGCCAGCAGCCAAGATTGGAGGGAGACAGATACGCAGTATTTT. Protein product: CASSQDWRETDTQYF.

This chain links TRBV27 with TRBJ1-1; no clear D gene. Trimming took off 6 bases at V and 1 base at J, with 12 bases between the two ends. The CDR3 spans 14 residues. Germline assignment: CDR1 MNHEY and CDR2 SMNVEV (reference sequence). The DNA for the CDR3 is TGTGCCAGCAGCATTAACAGCGGGAACACTGAAGCTTTCTTT. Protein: CASSINSGNTEAFF.

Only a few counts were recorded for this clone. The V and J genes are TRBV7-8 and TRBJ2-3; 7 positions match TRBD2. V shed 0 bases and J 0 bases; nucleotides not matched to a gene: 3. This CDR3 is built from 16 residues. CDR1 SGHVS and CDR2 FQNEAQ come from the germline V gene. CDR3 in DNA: TGTGCCAGCAGCTTAGCGGGCGGGAGTAGCACAGATACGCAGTATTTT. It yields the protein CASSLAGGSSTDTQYF. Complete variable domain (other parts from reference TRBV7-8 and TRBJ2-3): GAGVSQSPRYKVAKRGQDVALRCDPISGHVSLFWYQQALGQGPEFLTYFQNEAQLDKSGLPSDRFFAERPEGSVSTLKIQRTQQEDSAVYLCASSLAGGSSTDTQYFGPGTRLTVL.

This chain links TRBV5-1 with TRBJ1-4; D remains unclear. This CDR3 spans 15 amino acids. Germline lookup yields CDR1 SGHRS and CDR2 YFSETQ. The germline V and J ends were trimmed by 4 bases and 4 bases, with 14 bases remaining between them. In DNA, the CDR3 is TGCGCCAGCAGCCGGACTGCCAACCGTAATGAAAAACTGTTTTTT. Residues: CASSRTANRNEKLFF.

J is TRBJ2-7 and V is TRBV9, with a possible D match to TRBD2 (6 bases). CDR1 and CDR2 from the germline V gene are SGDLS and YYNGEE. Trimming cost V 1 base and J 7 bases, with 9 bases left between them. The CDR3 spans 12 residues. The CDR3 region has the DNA TGTGCCAGCAGCGTACTGGCGGGAGAGCAGTACTTC. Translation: CASSVLAGEQYF.

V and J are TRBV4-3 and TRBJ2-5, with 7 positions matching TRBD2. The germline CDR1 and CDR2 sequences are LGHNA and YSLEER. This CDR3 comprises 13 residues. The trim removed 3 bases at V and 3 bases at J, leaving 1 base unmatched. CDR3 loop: CASSQGGEETQYF. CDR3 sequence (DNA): TGCGCCAGCAGCCAGGGAGGGGAAGAGACCCAGTACTTC.

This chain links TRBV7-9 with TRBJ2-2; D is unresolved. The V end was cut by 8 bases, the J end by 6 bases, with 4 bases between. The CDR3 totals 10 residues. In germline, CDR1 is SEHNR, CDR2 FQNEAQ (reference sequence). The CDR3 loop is CASLPGELFF. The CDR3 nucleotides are TGTGCCAGCCTACCCGGGGAGCTGTTTTTT.

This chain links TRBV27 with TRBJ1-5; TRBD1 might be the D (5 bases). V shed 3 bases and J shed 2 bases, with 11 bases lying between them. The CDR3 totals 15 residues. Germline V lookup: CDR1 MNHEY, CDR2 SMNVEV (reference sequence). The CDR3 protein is CASSFWGDGNQPQHF. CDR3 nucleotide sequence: TGTGCCAGCAGTTTTTGGGGGGACGGCAATCAGCCCCAGCATTTT.

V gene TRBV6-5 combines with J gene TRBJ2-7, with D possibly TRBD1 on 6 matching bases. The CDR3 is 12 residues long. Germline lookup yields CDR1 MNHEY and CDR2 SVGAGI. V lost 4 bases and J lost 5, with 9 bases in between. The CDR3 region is CASSSTGNEQYF. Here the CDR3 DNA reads TGTGCCAGCAGTTCCACAGGGAACGAGCAGTACTTC.

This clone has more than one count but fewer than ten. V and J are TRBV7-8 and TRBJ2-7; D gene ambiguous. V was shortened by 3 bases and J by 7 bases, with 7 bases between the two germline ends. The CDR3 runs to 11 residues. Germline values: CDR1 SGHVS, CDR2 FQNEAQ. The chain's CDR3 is CASSFDFEQYF. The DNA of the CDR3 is TGTGCCAGCAGCTTTGACTTTGAGCAGTACTTC.

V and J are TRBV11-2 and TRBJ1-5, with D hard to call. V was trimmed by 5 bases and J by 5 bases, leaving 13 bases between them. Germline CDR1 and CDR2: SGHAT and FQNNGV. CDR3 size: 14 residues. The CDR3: CASSLTPGYQPQHF. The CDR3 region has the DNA TGTGCCAGCAGCCTAACTCCGGGATATCAGCCCCAGCATTTT.